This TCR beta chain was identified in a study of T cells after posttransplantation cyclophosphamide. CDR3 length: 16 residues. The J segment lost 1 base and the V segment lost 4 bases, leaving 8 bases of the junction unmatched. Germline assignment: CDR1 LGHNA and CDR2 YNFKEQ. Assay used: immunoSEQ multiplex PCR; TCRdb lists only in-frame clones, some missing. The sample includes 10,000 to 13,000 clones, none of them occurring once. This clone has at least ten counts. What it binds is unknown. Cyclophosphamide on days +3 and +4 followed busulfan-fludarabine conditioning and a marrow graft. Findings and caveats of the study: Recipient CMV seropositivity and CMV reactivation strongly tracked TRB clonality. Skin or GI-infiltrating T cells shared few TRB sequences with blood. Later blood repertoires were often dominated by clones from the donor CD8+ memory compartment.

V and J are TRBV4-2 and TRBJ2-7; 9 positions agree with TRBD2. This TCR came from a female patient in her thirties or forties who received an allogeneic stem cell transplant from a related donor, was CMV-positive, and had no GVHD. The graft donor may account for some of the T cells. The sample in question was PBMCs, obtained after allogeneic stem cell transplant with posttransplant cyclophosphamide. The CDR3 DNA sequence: TGTGCCAGCAGCCCCACTAGCGGGCTGAGGTCCTACGAGCAGTACTTC. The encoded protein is CASSPTSGLRSYEQYF.